Listed below are T cell receptor beta chains from one sample, sequenced in a study of Graves' ophthalmopathy and Graves' hyperthyroidism. TCRdb passed the multiplex PCR reads through MiXCR, listing each CDR3 protein once. The repertoire includes around 520,000 distinct CDR3 sequences, roughly 39% of them detected once, and about 4.2% sits in the top ten. Sequenced: peripheral blood or thyroid tissue (not recorded which). All receptors derive from an adult man with Graves' hyperthyroidism. CDR3s include the opening cysteine and the closing phenylalanine or tryptophan. Each record gives: V gene, clone size, J gene, D gene, CDR3 protein, CDR3 DNA. A D gene is named only where the DNA matches it firmly. Size is stated for part of the rows, as once, few or many counts, or as a class when the clone is expanded.

V gene: TRBV7-8
clone size: many
J gene: TRBJ1-5
D gene: .
CDR3 protein: CASSLARQRPNQPQHF
CDR3 DNA: TGTGCCAGCAGCTTAGCGAGGCAGAGACCTAATCAGCCCCAGCATTTT

V gene: TRBV7-6
clone size: many
J gene: TRBJ2-7
D gene: TRBD1
CDR3 protein: CASSLAGQGAGEQYF
CDR3 DNA: TGTGCCAGCAGCTTAGCGGGACAGGGGGCGGGCGAGCAGTACTTC

V gene: TRBV12-3/TRBV12-4
clone size: .
J gene: TRBJ2-1
D gene: TRBD1
CDR3 protein: CASTSGTAYNEQFF
CDR3 DNA: TGTGCCAGCACTTCCGGGACAGCCTACAATGAGCAGTTCTTC

V gene: TRBV3-1
clone size: .
J gene: TRBJ1-1
D gene: .
CDR3 protein: CASGQMNTEAFF
CDR3 DNA: TGTGCCAGCGGACAGATGAACACTGAAGCTTTCTTT

V gene: TRBV7-6
clone size: .
J gene: TRBJ2-5
D gene: .
CDR3 protein: CASTSGLGETQYF
CDR3 DNA: TGTGCCAGCACCAGCGGGTTAGGAGAGACCCAGTACTTC

V gene: TRBV29-1
clone size: many
J gene: TRBJ1-4
D gene: .
CDR3 protein: CSAGPPATNEKLFF
CDR3 DNA: TGCAGCGCTGGCCCCCCTGCAACTAATGAAAAACTGTTTTTT

V gene: TRBV10-3
clone size: many
J gene: TRBJ2-6
D gene: .
CDR3 protein: CASRGSGGSGANVLTF
CDR3 DNA: TGTGCCAGCAGGGGATCGGGGGGCTCTGGGGCCAACGTCCTGACTTTC

V gene: TRBV5-1
clone size: .
J gene: TRBJ2-2
D gene: TRBD2
CDR3 protein: CASSLLAGVDYTGELFF
CDR3 DNA: TGCGCCAGCAGCTTGCTAGCGGGAGTCGATTACACCGGGGAGCTGTTTTTT

V gene: TRBV7-9
clone size: .
J gene: TRBJ2-7
D gene: .
CDR3 protein: CASSQESRGLLPYEQYF
CDR3 DNA: TGTGCCAGCAGCCAAGAAAGCAGAGGACTCCTGCCCTACGAGCAGTACTTC

V gene: TRBV12-3/TRBV12-4
clone size: many
J gene: TRBJ1-2
D gene: .
CDR3 protein: CASSLGFYGYTF
CDR3 DNA: TGTGCCAGCAGTTTGGGGTTCTATGGCTACACCTTC

V gene: TRBV20-1
clone size: .
J gene: TRBJ1-5
D gene: .
CDR3 protein: CSARDSGETQHF
CDR3 DNA: TGCAGTGCTAGAGATAGTGGCGAGACCCAGCATTTT

V gene: TRBV29-1
clone size: .
J gene: TRBJ1-2
D gene: TRBD1
CDR3 protein: CSVQDRGLNYGYTF
CDR3 DNA: TGCAGCGTTCAGGACAGGGGGCTAAACTATGGCTACACCTTC

V gene: TRBV11-2
clone size: .
J gene: TRBJ2-7
D gene: TRBD2
CDR3 protein: CASSLLVLAETYEQYF
CDR3 DNA: TGTGCCAGCAGCTTATTGGTACTAGCGGAAACCTACGAGCAGTACTTC

V gene: TRBV5-1
clone size: many
J gene: TRBJ1-1
D gene: TRBD1
CDR3 protein: CASSSGQANTEAFF
CDR3 DNA: TGCGCCAGCAGCTCGGGACAGGCTAACACTGAAGCTTTCTTT

V gene: TRBV12-5
clone size: few
J gene: TRBJ2-7
D gene: TRBD1
CDR3 protein: CASGLDGTGGRQYF
CDR3 DNA: TGTGCTAGTGGTTTGGACGGGACAGGGGGCCGCCAGTACTTC

V gene: TRBV20-1
clone size: few
J gene: TRBJ2-3
D gene: TRBD1
CDR3 protein: CSAREIAGGSTDTQYF
CDR3 DNA: TGCAGTGCTAGAGAGATAGCAGGGGGAAGCACAGATACGCAGTATTTT

V gene: TRBV5-1
clone size: .
J gene: TRBJ2-5
D gene: .
CDR3 protein: CASSLGGSVQETQYF
CDR3 DNA: TGCGCCAGCAGCTTGGGGGGGTCGGTCCAAGAGACCCAGTACTTC

V gene: TRBV7-8
clone size: many
J gene: TRBJ1-4
D gene: .
CDR3 protein: CASSLGLGSSNEKLFF
CDR3 DNA: TGTGCCAGCAGCTTAGGTCTGGGGAGCTCTAATGAAAAACTGTTTTTT

V gene: TRBV7-3
clone size: many
J gene: TRBJ1-6
D gene: .
CDR3 protein: CASSLGQKNSPLHF
CDR3 DNA: TGTGCCAGCAGCTTAGGCCAGAAAAATTCACCCCTCCACTTT

V gene: TRBV6-5
clone size: .
J gene: TRBJ1-1
D gene: TRBD1
CDR3 protein: CASSPTGTGHTEAFF
CDR3 DNA: TGTGCCAGCAGTCCGACAGGGACGGGTCACACTGAAGCTTTCTTT

V gene: TRBV12-5
clone size: many
J gene: TRBJ2-5
D gene: .
CDR3 protein: CAKKGTQYF
CDR3 DNA: TGTGCTAAGAAGGGGACCCAGTACTTC

V gene: TRBV27
clone size: .
J gene: TRBJ1-5
D gene: .
CDR3 protein: CASSLNRETYSNQPQHF
CDR3 DNA: TGTGCCAGCAGTTTAAACAGGGAAACGTATAGCAATCAGCCCCAGCATTTT

V gene: TRBV19
clone size: many
J gene: TRBJ1-1
D gene: .
CDR3 protein: CASSIGYMNTEAFF
CDR3 DNA: TGTGCCAGTAGTATTGGATACATGAACACTGAAGCTTTCTTT

V gene: TRBV2
clone size: .
J gene: TRBJ1-4
D gene: .
CDR3 protein: CASTIFWGLGEKLFF
CDR3 DNA: TGTGCCAGCACGATATTCTGGGGGCTTGGGGAAAAACTGTTTTTT

V gene: TRBV2
clone size: .
J gene: TRBJ2-1
D gene: .
CDR3 protein: CAAYNEQFF
CDR3 DNA: TGTGCCGCCTACAATGAGCAGTTCTTC

V gene: TRBV27
clone size: few
J gene: TRBJ2-7
D gene: .
CDR3 protein: CASKPQGKGYEQYF
CDR3 DNA: TGTGCCAGCAAGCCGCAGGGGAAGGGCTACGAGCAGTACTTC

V gene: TRBV6-6
clone size: many
J gene: TRBJ1-1
D gene: .
CDR3 protein: CAIKSIYRQTEAFF
CDR3 DNA: TGTGCCATCAAAAGCATATACAGGCAGACTGAAGCTTTCTTT